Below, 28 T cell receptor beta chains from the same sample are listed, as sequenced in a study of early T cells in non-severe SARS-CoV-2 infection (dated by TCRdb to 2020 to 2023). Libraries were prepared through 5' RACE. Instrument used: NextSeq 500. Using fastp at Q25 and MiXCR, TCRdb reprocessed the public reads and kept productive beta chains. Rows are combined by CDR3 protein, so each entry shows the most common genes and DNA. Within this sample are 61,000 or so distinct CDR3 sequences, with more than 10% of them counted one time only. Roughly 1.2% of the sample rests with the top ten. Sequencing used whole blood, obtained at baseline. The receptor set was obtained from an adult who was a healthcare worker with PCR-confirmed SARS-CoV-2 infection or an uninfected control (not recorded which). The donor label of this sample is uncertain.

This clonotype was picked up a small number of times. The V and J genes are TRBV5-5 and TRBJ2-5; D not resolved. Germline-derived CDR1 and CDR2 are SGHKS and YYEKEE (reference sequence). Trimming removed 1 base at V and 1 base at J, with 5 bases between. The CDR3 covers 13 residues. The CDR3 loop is CASSLLSQETQYF. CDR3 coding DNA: TGTGCCAGCAGCTTGTTATCCCAAGAGACCCAGTACTTC.

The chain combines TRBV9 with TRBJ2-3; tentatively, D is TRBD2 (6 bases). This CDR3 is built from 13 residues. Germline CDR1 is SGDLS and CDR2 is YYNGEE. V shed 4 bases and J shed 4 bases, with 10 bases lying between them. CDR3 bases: TGTGCCAGCAGCAACCCTAGCGCAGATACGCAGTATTTT. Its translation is CASSNPSADTQYF.

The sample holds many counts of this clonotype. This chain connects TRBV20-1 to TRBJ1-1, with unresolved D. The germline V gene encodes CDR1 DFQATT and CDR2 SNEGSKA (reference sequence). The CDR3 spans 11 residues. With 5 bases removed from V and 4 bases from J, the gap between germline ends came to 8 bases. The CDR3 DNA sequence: TGCAGTGCTTCCCGGCCCACTGAAGCTTTCTTT. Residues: CSASRPTEAFF.

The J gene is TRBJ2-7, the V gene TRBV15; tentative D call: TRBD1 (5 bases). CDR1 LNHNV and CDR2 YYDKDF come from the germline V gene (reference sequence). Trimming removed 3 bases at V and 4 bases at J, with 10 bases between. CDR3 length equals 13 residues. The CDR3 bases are TGTGCCACCAGCAGGGAAGACAGTTACGAGCAGTACGTC. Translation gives CATSREDSYEQYV.

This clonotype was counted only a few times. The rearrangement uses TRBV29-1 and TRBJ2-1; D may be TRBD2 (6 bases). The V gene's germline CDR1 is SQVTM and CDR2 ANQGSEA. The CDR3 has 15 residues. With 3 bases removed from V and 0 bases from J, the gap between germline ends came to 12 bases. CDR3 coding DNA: TGCAGCGTTGATGATGGCGGGGCCTCCTACAATGAGCAGTTCTTC. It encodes CSVDDGGASYNEQFF.

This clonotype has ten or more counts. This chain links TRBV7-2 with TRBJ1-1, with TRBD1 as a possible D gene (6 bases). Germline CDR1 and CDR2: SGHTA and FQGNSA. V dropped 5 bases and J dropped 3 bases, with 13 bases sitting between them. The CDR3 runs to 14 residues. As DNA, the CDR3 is TGTGCCAGCAGCGTGACGACAGGACACACTGAAGCTTTCTTT. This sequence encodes CASSVTTGHTEAFF.

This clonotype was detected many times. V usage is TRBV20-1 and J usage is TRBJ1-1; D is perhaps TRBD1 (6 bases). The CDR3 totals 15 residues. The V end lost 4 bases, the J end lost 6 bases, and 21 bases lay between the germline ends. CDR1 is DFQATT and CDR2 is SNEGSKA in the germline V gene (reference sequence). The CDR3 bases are TGCAGTGCTACCCCCCCCGACGGGGACAATTCTGAAGCTTTCTTT. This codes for CSATPPDGDNSEAFF.

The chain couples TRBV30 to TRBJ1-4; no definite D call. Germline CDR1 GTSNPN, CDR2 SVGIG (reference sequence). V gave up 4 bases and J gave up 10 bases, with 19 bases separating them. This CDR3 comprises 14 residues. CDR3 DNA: TGTGCCTGGAACGAAGGGTCCAGCCCTGGAAAACTGTTTTTT. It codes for CAWNEGSSPGKLFF.

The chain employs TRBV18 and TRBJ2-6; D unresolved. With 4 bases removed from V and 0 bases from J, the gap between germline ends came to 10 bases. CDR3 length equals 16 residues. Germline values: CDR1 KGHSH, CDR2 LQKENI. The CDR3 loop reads CASSLPTISGANVLTF. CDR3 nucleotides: TGTGCCAGCTCACTCCCTACGATCTCTGGGGCCAACGTCCTGACTTTC.

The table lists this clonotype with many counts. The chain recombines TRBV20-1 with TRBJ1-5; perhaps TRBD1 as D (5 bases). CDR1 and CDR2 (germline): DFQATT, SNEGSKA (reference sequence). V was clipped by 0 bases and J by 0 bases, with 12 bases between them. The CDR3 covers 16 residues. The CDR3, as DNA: TGCAGTGCTAGAGATTCCGGGGACTATAGCAATCAGCCCCAGCATTTT. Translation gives CSARDSGDYSNQPQHF.

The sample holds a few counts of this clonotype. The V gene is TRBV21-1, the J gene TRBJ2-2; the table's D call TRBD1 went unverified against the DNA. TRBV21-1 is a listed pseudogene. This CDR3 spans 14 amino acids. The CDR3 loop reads CASSTNRDSGELFF. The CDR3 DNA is TGTGCCAGCAGCACTAACAGGGATTCCGGGGAGCTGTTTTTT.

The CDR3 region has the DNA TGTGCCAGCAGTACGGACAGGGGGCTTGATCAGCCCCAGCATTTT. Translation gives CASSTDRGLDQPQHF. This chain connects TRBV6-5 to TRBJ1-5, with 11 bases lining up with TRBD1. Germline CDR1 is MNHEY and CDR2 is SVGAGI. Trimming removed 5 bases from V and 5 bases from J; junction bases left unmatched: 5. This CDR3 contains 15 residues.

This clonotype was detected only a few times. Here the CDR3 DNA reads TGTGCCAGCAGCTTGAGGGACAGTTACTACGAGCAGTACGTC. This gives the protein CASSLRDSYYEQYV. V gene TRBV7-3 combines with J gene TRBJ2-7, with TRBD1 matching over 7 bases. CDR1 and CDR2 from the germline V gene are SGHTA and FQGTGA. With 3 bases clipped from V and 3 bases from J, the junction kept 5 bases outside the gene matches. This CDR3 contains 14 residues.

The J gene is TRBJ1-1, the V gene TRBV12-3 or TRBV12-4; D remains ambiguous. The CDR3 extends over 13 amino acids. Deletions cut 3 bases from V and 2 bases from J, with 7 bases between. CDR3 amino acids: CASSFVANTEAFF. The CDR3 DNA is TGTGCCAGCAGTTTTGTTGCTAACACTGAAGCTTTCTTT.

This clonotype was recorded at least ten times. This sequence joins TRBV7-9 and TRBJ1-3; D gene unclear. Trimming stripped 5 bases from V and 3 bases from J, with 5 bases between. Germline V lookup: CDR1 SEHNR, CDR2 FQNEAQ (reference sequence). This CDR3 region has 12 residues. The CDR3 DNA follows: TGTGCCAGCAGCGATTTTGGAAACACCATATATTTT. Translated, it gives CASSDFGNTIYF.

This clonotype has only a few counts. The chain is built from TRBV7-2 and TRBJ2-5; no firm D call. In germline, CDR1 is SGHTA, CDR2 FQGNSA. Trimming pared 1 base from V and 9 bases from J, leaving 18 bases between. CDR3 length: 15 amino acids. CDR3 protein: CASSLGTIGQVSQYF. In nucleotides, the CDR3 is TGTGCCAGCAGCTTAGGGACCATCGGGCAAGTGTCCCAGTACTTC.

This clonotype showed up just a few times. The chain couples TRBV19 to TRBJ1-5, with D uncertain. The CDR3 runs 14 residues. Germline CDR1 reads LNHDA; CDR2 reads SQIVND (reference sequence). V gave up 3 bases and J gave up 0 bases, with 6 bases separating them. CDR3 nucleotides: TGTGCCAGTAGTATTAGGGATAGCAATCAGCCCCAGCATTTT. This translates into CASSIRDSNQPQHF.

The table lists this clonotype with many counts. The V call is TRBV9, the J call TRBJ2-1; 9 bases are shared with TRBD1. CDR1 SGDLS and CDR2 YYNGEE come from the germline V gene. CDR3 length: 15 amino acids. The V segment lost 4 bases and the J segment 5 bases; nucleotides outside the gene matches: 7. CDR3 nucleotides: TGTGCCAGCAGCTTTACCGGGACAGGGAACAATGAGCAGTTCTTC. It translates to CASSFTGTGNNEQFF.

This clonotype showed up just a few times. Written as DNA, the CDR3 is TGCAGCGTTGACCGGGACGGTAAAAACATTCAGTACTTC. Encoded protein: CSVDRDGKNIQYF. V is TRBV29-1 and J is TRBJ2-4, with D possibly called TRBD1 or TRBD2 (5 bases each). Trimming removed 3 bases at V and 4 bases at J, with 10 bases between. Germline values: CDR1 SQVTM, CDR2 ANQGSEA. The CDR3 length is 13 residues.

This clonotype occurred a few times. Here the CDR3 reads CASSLVWTGDMNTEAFF. The DNA of the CDR3 is TGTGCCAGCAGCTTAGTCTGGACAGGGGACATGAACACTGAAGCTTTCTTT. The chain combines TRBV7-9 with TRBJ1-1; 9 bases agree with TRBD1. The V and J ends lost 1 base and 0 bases, in that order; junction bases with no gene match: 6. CDR3 length equals 17 residues. Germline CDR1 SEHNR, CDR2 FQNEAQ (reference sequence).

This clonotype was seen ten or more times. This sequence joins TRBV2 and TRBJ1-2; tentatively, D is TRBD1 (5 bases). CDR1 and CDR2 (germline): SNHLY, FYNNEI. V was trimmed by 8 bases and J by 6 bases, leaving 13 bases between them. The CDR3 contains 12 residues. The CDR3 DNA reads TGTGCCAGCGGGGGAGTGTTAGATGGCTACACCTTC. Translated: CASGGVLDGYTF.

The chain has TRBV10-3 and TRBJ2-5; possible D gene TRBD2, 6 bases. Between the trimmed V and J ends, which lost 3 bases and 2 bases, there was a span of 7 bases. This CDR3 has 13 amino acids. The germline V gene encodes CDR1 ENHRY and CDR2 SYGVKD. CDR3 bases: TGTGCCATCAGTGATGGGGGGCAAGAGACCCAGTACTTC. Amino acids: CAISDGGQETQYF.

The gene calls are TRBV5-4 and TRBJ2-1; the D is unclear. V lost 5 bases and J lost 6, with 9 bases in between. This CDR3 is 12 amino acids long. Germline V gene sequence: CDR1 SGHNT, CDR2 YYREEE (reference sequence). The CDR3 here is CASSSYTNEQFF. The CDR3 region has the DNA TGTGCCAGCAGTTCTTATACCAATGAGCAGTTCTTC.

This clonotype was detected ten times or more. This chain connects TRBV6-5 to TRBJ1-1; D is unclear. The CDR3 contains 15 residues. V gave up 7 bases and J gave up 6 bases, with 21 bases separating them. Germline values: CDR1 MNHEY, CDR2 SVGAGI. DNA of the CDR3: TGTGCCAGCACCCTATCTCAAGGAGGAAAGCCTGAAGCTTTCTTT. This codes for CASTLSQGGKPEAFF.

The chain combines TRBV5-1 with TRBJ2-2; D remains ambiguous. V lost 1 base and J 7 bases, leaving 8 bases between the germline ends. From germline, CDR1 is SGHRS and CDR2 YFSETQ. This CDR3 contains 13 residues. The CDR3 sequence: CASSLNTGGELFF. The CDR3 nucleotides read TGCGCCAGCAGCTTGAATACGGGCGGGGAGCTGTTTTTT.

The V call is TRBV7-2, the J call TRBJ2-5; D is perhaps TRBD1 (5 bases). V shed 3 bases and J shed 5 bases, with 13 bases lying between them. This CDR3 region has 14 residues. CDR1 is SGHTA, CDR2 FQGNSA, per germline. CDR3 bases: TGTGCCAGCAGCTTTTTGGGGCCCGGGGAGACCCAGTACTTC. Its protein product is CASSFLGPGETQYF. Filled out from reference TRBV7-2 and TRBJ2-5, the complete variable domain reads GAGVSQSPSNKVTEKGKDVELRCDPISGHTALYWYRQSLGQGLEFLIYFQGNSAPDKSGLPSDRFSAERTGGSVSTLTIQRTQQEDSAVYLCASSFLGPGETQYFGPGTRLLVL.

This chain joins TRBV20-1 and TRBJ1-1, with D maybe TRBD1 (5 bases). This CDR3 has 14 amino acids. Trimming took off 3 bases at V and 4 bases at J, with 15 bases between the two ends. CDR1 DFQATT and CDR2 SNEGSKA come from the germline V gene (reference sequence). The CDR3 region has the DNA TGCAGTGCTAGCCAGGGTGTCGCTGGCACTGAAGCTTTCTTT. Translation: CSASQGVAGTEAFF.

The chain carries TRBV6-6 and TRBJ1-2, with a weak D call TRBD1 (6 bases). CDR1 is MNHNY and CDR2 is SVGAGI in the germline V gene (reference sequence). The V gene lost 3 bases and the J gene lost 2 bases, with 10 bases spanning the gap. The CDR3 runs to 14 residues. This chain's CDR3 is CASSYFDRNYGYTF. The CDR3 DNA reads TGTGCCAGCAGTTATTTTGACAGGAACTATGGCTACACCTTC.